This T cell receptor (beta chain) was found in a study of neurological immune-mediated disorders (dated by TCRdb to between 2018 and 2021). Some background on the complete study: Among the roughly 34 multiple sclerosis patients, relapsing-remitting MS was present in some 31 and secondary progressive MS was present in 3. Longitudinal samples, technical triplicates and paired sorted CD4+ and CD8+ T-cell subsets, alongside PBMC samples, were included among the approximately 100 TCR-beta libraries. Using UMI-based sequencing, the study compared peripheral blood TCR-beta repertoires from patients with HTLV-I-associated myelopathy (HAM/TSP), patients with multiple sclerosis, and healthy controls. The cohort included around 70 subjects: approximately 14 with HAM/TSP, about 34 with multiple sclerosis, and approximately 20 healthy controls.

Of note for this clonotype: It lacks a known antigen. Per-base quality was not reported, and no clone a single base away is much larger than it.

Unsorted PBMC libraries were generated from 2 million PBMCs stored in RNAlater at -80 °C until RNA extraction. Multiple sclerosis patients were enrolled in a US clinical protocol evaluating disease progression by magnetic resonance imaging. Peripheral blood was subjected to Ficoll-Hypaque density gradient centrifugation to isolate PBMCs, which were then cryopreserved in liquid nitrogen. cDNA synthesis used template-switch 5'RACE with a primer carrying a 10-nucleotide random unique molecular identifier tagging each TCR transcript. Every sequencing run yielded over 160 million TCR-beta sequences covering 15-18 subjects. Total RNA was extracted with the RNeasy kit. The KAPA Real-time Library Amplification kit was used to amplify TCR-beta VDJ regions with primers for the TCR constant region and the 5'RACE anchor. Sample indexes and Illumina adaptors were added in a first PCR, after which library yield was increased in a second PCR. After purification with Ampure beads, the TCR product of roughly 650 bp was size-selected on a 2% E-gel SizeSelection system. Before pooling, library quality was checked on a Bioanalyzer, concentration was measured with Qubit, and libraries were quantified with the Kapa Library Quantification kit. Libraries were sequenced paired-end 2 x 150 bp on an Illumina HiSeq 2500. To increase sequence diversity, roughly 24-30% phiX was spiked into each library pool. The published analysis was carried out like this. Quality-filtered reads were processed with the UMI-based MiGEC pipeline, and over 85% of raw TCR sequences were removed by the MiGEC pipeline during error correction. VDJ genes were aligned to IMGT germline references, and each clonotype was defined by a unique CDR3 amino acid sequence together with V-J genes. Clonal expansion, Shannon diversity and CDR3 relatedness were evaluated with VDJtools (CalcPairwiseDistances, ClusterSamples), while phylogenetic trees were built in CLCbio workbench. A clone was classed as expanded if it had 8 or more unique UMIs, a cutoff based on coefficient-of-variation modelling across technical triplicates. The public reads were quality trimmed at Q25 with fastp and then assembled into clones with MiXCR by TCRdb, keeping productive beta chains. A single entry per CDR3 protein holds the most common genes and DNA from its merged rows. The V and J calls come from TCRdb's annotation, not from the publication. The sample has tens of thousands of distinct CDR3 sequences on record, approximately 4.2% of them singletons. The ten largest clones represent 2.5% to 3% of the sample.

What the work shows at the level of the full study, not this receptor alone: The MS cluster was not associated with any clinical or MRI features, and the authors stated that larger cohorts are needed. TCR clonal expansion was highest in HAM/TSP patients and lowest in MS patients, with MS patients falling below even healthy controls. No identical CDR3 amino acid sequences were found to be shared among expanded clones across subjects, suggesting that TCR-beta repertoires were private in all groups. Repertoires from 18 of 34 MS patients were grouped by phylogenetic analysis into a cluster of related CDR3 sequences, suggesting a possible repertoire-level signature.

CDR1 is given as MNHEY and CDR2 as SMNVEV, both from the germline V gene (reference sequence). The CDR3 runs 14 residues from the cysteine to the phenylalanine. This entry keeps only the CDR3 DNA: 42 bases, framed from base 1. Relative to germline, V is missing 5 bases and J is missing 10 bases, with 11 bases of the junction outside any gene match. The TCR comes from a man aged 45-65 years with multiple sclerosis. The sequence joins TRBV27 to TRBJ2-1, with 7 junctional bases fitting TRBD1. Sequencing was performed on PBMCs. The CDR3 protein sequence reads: CASSPGQTNREQFF. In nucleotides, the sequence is TGTGCCAGCAGTCCGGGACAGACGAACCGAGAGCAGTTCTTC.